Shown below are 4 T cell receptor beta chains from a single sample sequenced in a study of blood T cell repertoires in COVID-19. The method was immunoSEQ multiplex PCR; TCRdb's version includes in-frame clones alone and lacks a portion of them. The sample yields about half a million clones, roughly nine tenths seen once. The sequenced sample was PBMCs or T cells enriched from blood (not recorded which). These receptors were obtained from a woman in her sixties who had recovered from COVID-19.

The chain recombines TRBV7-2 with TRBJ2-3; 10 positions match TRBD2. Germline values: CDR1 SGHTA, CDR2 FQGNSA. V dropped 1 base and J dropped 6; count of bases not matched to a gene: 1. The CDR3 has 14 amino acids. The CDR3 reads CASSLEGLADTQYF. Written as DNA, the CDR3 is TGTGCCAGCAGCTTAGAGGGACTAGCGGATACGCAGTATTTT.

V and J are TRBV5-1 and TRBJ1-4; D is perhaps TRBD1 (6 bases). The CDR3 covers 16 residues. The V gene's germline CDR1 is SGHRS and CDR2 YFSETQ. Deletions cut 4 bases from V and 8 bases from J, with 21 bases between. CDR3 nucleotide sequence: TGCGCCAGCAGCGCGAGAGAGGGGGGGAGGAACGAAAAACTGTTTTTT. Amino acid sequence: CASSAREGGRNEKLFF.

This chain links TRBV7-2 with TRBJ2-4; a weak D match, TRBD1 (5 bases). Per the germline V gene, CDR1 is SGHTA and CDR2 is FQGNSA. The CDR3 is 18 amino acids. Trimming cost V 5 bases and J 0 bases, with 20 bases left between them. This CDR3 reads CASSPFGGQSLAKNIQYF. CDR3 coding DNA: TGTGCCAGCAGCCCCTTCGGCGGACAATCACTAGCCAAAAACATTCAGTACTTC.

V usage is TRBV7-8 and J usage is TRBJ1-2; 9 bases are shared with TRBD1. The CDR3 contains 14 residues. V lost 5 bases and J lost 2; bases outside the gene matches: 3. Germline-derived CDR1 and CDR2 are SGHVS and FQNEAQ. As DNA, the CDR3 is TGTGCCAGCAGCCACAGGGGGCTGAACTATGGCTACACCTTC. Amino acids: CASSHRGLNYGYTF.